The clone carrying this T cell receptor (beta chain) was observed many times. The antigen is not known. From RNA transcripts, TCR beta CDR3 regions were amplified. The primer set for the first-round RT-PCR of the TCR CDR3 was HTBI. Via MiXCR, TCRdb re-called the multiplex PCR reads, giving one row per CDR3 protein. Seen here are 200,000 to 250,000 distinct CDR3 sequences, roughly 17% observed once, and the top ten hold more than 25%. The CDR3 consists of 14 residues. V shed 2 bases and J shed 0 bases, with 6 bases lying between them. Per germline, CDR1 MNHEY and CDR2 SMNVEV (reference sequence). The data stem from a study of T cells in Graves' hyperthyroidism and ophthalmopathy. General study results and limits: Ophthalmopathy, which appeared later, was predicted by the model a median roughly 6.4 months before onset. The majority of expanded thyroid clonotypes above 0.001 also appeared in blood.

Diagnoses rested on clinical symptoms, serum thyroxine and TRAb, thyroid ultrasound and orbital computed tomography. This clonotype originated in a woman between 18 and 29 years old with Graves' ophthalmopathy. The chain uses TRBV27 and TRBJ2-3; D remains ambiguous. The sample consisted of blood. In DNA form, the CDR3 reads TGTGCCAGCAGTTTAATCGGGAGCACAGATACGCAGTATTTT. It yields the protein CASSLIGSTDTQYF.